This T cell receptor delta chain is drawn from a study of Vδ1+ human thymocytes. Trimming at V came to 0 bases and at J to 0 bases, leaving 37 bases not matched to a gene. Germline-derived CDR1 and CDR2 are TSWWSYY and QGS. This CDR3 contains 27 residues. About this clone: Its cognate antigen is unknown.

Sequences come from RNA converted to cDNA by reverse transcription. Pooled V-gene forward primers with one constant-region reverse primer generated the CDR3 amplicons by multiplex PCR. TCRdb redid the clone calls on the multiplex PCR reads with CATT. This table has 54,000 or so delta-chain clones, roughly 15% appearing once. Findings and caveats of the study: Unexpected Vdelta2 sequences could cause misinterpretation of bulk repertoire data. Unlike peripheral blood Vdelta1+ controls, thymic delta-chain sequences included about 20% Vdelta2 and few Vdelta3. Highly polyclonal TRG and TRD repertoires with Gaussian CDR3 length distributions appeared in thymus.

Thymocytes were sorted as CD3+ TCRVdelta1+ TCRVdelta2- after alphabeta T cell depletion. Sorted Vdelta1+ thymocytes were roughly 96% to 99.6% pure. The sample was Vdelta1+ gamma-delta thymocytes from the thymus. The subset denotes: FACS-sorted CD3+ TCRalphabeta- TCRVdelta1+ TCRVdelta2- thymocytes. This chain connects TRDV1 to TRDJ1, with 7 bases lining up with TRDD3. The TCR sequence derives from a boy younger than two who had congenital heart surgery. CDR3 sequence: CALGELGKREYWGIPDLKLLNTDKLIF. The CDR3 coding sequence is TGTGCTCTTGGGGAACTAGGTAAGAGGGAGTACTGGGGAATCCCAGACCTAAAACTATTAAACACCGATAAACTCATCTTT.